Detailed here is one T cell receptor beta chain. Its antigen is not identified. The data derive from a study of T cell responses to AZD1222 COVID-19 vaccine. Germline assignment: CDR1 SGHRS and CDR2 YFSETQ. The CDR3 extends over 14 amino acids. With 3 bases removed from V and 2 bases from J, the gap between germline ends came to 11 bases. Clones were read by immunoSEQ multiplex PCR, and TCRdb kept only the in-frame ones, dropping some. Among more than 150,000 clones listed, approximately 90% were seen once. Regarding the study as a whole: The study reported that nearly half of spike-specific TCRs target unmutated variant regions. Baseline testing showed seropositivity in only a handful of AZD1222 recipients. Vaccine-associated CD4 TCRs ranged over spike, dominating at 160-218 and 743-854.

This sequence joins TRBV5-1 and TRBJ2-5; D not certain. The input for sequencing was peripheral blood, taken 28 days after the second AZD1222 dose. The sequence came from an adult who received the AZD1222 COVID-19 vaccine. This chain's CDR3 is CASSSQAAQETQYF. For the CDR3, the DNA is TGCGCCAGCAGCTCCCAGGCGGCTCAAGAGACCCAGTACTTC.